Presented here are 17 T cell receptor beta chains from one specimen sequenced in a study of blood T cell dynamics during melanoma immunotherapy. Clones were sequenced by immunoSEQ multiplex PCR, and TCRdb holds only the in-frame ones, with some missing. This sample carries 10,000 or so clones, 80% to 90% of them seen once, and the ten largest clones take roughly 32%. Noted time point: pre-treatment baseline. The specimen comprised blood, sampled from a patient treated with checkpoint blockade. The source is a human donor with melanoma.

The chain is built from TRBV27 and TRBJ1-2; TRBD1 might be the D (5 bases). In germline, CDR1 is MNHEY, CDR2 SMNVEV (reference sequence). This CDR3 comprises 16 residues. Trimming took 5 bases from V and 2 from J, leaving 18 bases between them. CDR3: CASSTLSGEGNYGYTF. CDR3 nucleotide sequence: TGTGCCAGCAGTACCCTTTCGGGGGAGGGAAACTATGGCTACACCTTC.

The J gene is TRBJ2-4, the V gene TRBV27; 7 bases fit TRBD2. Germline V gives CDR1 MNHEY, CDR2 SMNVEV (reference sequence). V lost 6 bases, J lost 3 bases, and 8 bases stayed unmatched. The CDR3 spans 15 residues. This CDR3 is CASSPAWGGKNIQYF. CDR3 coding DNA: TGTGCCAGCAGCCCCGCTTGGGGGGGCAAAAACATTCAGTACTTC.

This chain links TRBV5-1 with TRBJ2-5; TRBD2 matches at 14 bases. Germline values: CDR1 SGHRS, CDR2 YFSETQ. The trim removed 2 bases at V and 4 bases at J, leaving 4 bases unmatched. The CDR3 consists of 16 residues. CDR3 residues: CASSFGGTSGRETQYF. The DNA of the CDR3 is TGCGCCAGCAGCTTTGGGGGGACTAGCGGGAGAGAGACCCAGTACTTC.

In DNA, the CDR3 is TGTGCCAGCAGTTCAACAGGGGGGCTAGGCTACGAGCAGTACTTC. Residues: CASSSTGGLGYEQYF. J is TRBJ2-7 and V is TRBV28; 8 positions match TRBD1. The junction had 8 bases not matched to a gene; V was cut back by 4 bases and J by 3 bases. Germline values: CDR1 MDHEN, CDR2 SYDVKM. This CDR3 has 15 amino acids.

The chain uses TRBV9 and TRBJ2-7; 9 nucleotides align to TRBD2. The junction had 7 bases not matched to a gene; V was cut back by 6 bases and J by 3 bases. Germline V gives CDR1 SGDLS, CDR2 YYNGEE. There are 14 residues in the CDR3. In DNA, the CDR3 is TGTGCCAGCAACGTGGGACTAGCTGACTACGAGCAGTACTTC. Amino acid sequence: CASNVGLADYEQYF.

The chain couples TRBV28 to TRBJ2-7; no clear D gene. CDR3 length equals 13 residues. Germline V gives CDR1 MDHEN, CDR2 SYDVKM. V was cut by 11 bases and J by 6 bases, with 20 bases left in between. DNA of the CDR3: TGTGCCGGCTTTCCCCCCACCCCGTCCGAGCAGTACTTC. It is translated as CAGFPPTPSEQYF.

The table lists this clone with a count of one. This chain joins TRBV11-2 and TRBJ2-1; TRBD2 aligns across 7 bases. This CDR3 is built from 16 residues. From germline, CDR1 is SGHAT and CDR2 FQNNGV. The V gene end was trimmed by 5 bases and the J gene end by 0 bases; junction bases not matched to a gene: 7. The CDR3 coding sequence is TGTGCCAGCAGCCCCGTCCGCGGGAGCTCCTACAATGAGCAGTTCTTC. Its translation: CASSPVRGSSYNEQFF.

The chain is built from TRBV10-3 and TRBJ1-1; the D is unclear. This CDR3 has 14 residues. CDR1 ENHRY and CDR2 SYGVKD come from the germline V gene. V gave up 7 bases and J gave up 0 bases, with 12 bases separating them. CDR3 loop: CAIKPRPLNTEAFF. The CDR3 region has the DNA TGTGCCATCAAACCCCGGCCGCTGAACACTGAAGCTTTCTTT.

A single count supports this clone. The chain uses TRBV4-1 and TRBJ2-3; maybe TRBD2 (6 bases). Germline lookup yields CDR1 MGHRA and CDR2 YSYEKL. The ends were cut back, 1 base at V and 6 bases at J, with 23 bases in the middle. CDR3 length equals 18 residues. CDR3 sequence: CASSQGEVGAGPLDTQYF. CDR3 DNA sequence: TGCGCCAGCAGCCAAGGGGAGGTTGGCGCGGGCCCATTGGATACGCAGTATTTT.

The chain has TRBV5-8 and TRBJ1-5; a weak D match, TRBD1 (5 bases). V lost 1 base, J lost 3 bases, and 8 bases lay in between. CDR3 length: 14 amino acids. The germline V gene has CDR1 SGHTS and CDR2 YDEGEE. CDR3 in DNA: TGTGCCAGCAGCTTGTGGGACCACAATCAGCCCCAGCATTTT. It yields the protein CASSLWDHNQPQHF.

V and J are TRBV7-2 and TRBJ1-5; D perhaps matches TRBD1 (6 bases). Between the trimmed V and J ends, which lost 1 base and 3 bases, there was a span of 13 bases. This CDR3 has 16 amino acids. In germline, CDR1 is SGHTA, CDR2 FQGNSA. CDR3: CASSLEQGGTNQPQHF. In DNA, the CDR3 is TGTGCCAGCAGCTTAGAACAGGGAGGTACCAATCAGCCCCAGCATTTT.

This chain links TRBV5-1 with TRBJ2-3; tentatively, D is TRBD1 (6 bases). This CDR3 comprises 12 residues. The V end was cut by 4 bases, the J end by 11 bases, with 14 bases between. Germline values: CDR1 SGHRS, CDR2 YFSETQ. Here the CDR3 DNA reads TGCGCCAGCAGCACACAGGGTGCAGAGCAGTATTTT. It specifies CASSTQGAEQYF.

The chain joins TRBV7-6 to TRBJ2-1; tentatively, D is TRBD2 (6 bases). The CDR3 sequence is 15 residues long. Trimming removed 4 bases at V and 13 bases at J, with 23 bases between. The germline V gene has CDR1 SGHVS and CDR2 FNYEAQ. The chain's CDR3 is CASSYSRTFGTGQFF. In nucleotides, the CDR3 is TGTGCCAGCAGCTACTCCCGGACCTTCGGGACTGGACAGTTCTTC.

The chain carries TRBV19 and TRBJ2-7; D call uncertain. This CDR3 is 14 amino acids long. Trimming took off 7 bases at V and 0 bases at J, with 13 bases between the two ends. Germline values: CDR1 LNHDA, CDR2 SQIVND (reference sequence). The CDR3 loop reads CASTPTEPSYEQYF. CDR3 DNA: TGTGCCAGTACCCCGACGGAACCCTCCTACGAGCAGTACTTC. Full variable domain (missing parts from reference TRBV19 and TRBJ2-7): DGGITQSPKYLFRKEGQNVTLSCEQNLNHDAMYWYRQDPGQGLRLIYYSQIVNDFQKGDIAEGYSVSREKKESFPLTVTSAQKNPTAFYLCASTPTEPSYEQYFGPGTRLTVT.

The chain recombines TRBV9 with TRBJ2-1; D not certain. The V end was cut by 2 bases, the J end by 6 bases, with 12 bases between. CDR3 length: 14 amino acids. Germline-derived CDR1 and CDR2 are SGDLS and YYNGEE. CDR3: CASSVATSPNEQFF. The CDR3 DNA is TGTGCCAGCAGCGTGGCCACCTCGCCCAATGAGCAGTTCTTC. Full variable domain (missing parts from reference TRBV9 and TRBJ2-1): DSGVTQTPKHLITATGQRVTLRCSPRSGDLSVYWYQQSLDQGLQFLIQYYNGEERAKGNILERFSAQQFPDLHSELNLSSLELGDSALYFCASSVATSPNEQFFGPGTRLTVL.

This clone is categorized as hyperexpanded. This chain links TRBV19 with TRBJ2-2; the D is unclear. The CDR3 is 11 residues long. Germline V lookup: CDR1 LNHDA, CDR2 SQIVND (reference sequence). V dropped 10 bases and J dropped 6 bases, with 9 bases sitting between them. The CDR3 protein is CATLTAGELFF. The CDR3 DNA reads TGTGCCACCCTAACCGCCGGGGAGCTGTTTTTT. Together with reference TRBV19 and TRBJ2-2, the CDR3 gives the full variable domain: DGGITQSPKYLFRKEGQNVTLSCEQNLNHDAMYWYRQDPGQGLRLIYYSQIVNDFQKGDIAEGYSVSREKKESFPLTVTSAQKNPTAFYLCATLTAGELFFGEGSRLTVL.

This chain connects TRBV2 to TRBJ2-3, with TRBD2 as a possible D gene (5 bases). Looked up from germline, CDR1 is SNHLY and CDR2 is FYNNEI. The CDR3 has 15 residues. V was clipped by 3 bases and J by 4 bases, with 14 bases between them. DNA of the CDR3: TGTGCCAGCAGTGAGAGGGCACCCTGGGCAGATACGCAGTATTTT. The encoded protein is CASSERAPWADTQYF.